Following are 8 T cell receptor beta chains from one sample sequenced in a study of CD8 T cells in ankylosing spondylitis. Findings and limits, study-wide: About eight highly homologous variants made up a TCR beta motif that seemed to typify ankylosing spondylitis blood.

TCRdb analysed the 5' RACE reads with MiXCR anew, one entry per CDR3 protein. The table records fewer than 750,000 distinct CDR3 sequences, around 20% of them present only once. These receptors' antigens are unknown. The sample was blood, either unsorted or a sorted T cell fraction (not recorded which). The origin of the receptors is a male donor with ankylosing spondylitis.

CDR3 protein: CSVGRGGGETQYF. In DNA, the CDR3 is TGCAGCGTTGGCAGGGGTGGAGGAGAGACCCAGTACTTC. This chain joins TRBV29-1 and TRBJ2-5; perhaps TRBD1 as D (6 bases). Germline CDR1 is SQVTM and CDR2 is ANQGSEA. This CDR3 is 13 amino acids long. V was cut by 4 bases and J by 4 bases, with 13 bases left in between.

This chain uses TRBV11-1 with TRBJ1-4; 10 bases map to TRBD1. Germline V gene sequence: CDR1 SGHAT, CDR2 FQDESV (reference sequence). V was clipped by 5 bases and J by 0 bases; unmatched bases: 12. This CDR3 is 19 amino acids long. This chain's CDR3 is CASSTIGGQGEATNEKLFF. CDR3 bases: TGTGCCAGCAGCACGATCGGAGGACAGGGGGAGGCAACTAATGAAAAACTGTTTTTT.

The chain employs TRBV19 and TRBJ1-2; weak D call: TRBD1 (6 bases). The CDR3 is made up of 15 amino acids. Germline V lookup: CDR1 LNHDA, CDR2 SQIVND (reference sequence). V lost 5 bases and J lost 2, with 15 bases in between. CDR3 nucleotides: TGTGCCAGTAGTTTGTTTATGGGGGCGAACTATGGCTACACCTTC. As protein: CASSLFMGANYGYTF.

In this sample, this clonotype turned up a few times. The V call is TRBV10-2, the J call TRBJ2-1; TRBD1 might be the D (6 bases). CDR1 and CDR2 from the germline V gene are WSHSY and SAAADI. The CDR3 has 15 amino acids. V was cut by 4 bases and J by 0 bases, with 10 bases left in between. The CDR3 here is CASSGTADSYNEQFF. The CDR3 DNA follows: TGCGCCAGCAGTGGGACAGCGGACTCCTACAATGAGCAGTTCTTC.

The chain employs TRBV7-9 and TRBJ2-1; 9 nucleotides agree with TRBD1. The CDR3 has 15 amino acids. Germline V gives CDR1 SEHNR, CDR2 FQNEAQ (reference sequence). J was trimmed by 6 bases and V by 7 bases; bases with no gene match: 10. The CDR3 DNA sequence: TGTGCCAGCACCCGGAGGGGACAGGGCCTCAATGAGCAGTTCTTC. The encoded protein is CASTRRGQGLNEQFF.

V usage is TRBV6-2 or TRBV6-3 and J usage is TRBJ2-5; 10 bases align to TRBD2. J gave up 0 bases and V 6 bases, and 7 bases lay outside the gene matches. CDR3 length: 16 residues. Germline CDR1 reads MNHEY; CDR2 reads SVGEGT. CDR3 amino acids: CASSPGLAQYQETQYF. The CDR3 nucleotides are TGTGCCAGCAGCCCGGGACTAGCGCAGTACCAAGAGACCCAGTACTTC.

The chain has TRBV11-2 and TRBJ1-2; tentative D call: TRBD1 (5 bases). V shed 1 base and J shed 8 bases, with 14 bases lying between them. Germline assignment: CDR1 SGHAT and CDR2 FQNNGV. CDR3 length: 14 residues. CDR3 in amino acids: CASSLAGTARGYTF. CDR3 bases: TGTGCCAGCAGCTTAGCGGGGACCGCTCGCGGCTACACCTTC.

V and J are TRBV7-3 and TRBJ2-3; possibly TRBD1 for D (5 bases). Looked up from germline, CDR1 is SGHTA and CDR2 is FQGTGA. Between the trimmed V and J ends, which lost 5 bases and 0 bases, there was a span of 12 bases. CDR3 length equals 15 residues. The CDR3 coding sequence is TGTGCCAGCAGCCCATCACAGGATAGCACAGATACGCAGTATTTT. It encodes CASSPSQDSTDTQYF. Drawing the rest from reference TRBV7-3 and TRBJ2-3, the complete variable domain is GAGVSQTPSNKVTEKGKYVELRCDPISGHTALYWYRQSLGQGPEFLIYFQGTGAADDSGLPNDRFFAVRPEGSVSTLKIQRTERGDSAVYLCASSPSQDSTDTQYFGPGTRLTVL.